This T cell receptor (beta chain) was obtained from a study of T-cell memory formation after mild COVID-19. General study results and limits: CM and EM subsets held most contracting CD4+ clones; EMRA held CD8+ ones. That cross-reactive memory joined was suggested by some responding clones appearing in pre-infection memory.

TCRdb reanalysed the 5' RACE reads using MiXCR and keeps one entry per CDR3 protein. The data show 200,000 to 250,000 distinct CDR3 sequences, with just over 9.5% seen just once and around 3.3% held by the top ten. This clonotype was picked up many times. Its antigen is undetermined. The sequencing input was PBMCs or a T cell subset sorted from them (not recorded which). This TCR was recovered from a man younger than 35 who had mild COVID-19 (a few samples of this study predate the infection). Cell type and time point are not known.

CDR3: CASSLIRGPVEAFF. CDR3 in DNA: TGTGCCAGCAGCTTAATCAGGGGGCCGGTTGAAGCTTTCTTT. V is TRBV7-2 and J is TRBJ1-1; 8 bases match TRBD1. CDR1 is SGHTA and CDR2 is FQGNSA in the germline V gene. J was trimmed by 7 bases and V by 2 bases; bases with no gene match: 6. The CDR3 has 14 residues.